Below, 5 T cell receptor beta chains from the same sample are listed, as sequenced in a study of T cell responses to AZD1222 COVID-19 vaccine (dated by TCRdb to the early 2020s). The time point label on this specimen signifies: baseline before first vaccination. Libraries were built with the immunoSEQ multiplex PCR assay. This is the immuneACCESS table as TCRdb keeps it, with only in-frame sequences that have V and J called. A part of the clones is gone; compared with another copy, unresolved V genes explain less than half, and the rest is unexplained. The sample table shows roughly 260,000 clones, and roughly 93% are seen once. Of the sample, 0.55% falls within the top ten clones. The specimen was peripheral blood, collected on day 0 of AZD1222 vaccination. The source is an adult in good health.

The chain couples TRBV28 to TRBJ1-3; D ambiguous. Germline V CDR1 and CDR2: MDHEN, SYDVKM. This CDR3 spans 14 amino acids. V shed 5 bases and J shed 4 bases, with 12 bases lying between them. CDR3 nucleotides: TGTGCCAGCAGTCCGATCCTACGGGGAAACACCATATATTTT. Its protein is CASSPILRGNTIYF.

CDR3 region: CASSYGGGSYEQYF. For the CDR3, the DNA is TGTGCCAGCAGTTACGGTGGGGGGTCCTACGAGCAGTACTTC. V is TRBV6-5 and J is TRBJ2-7, with D perhaps TRBD2 (6 bases). The CDR3 sequence is 14 residues long. V was pared by 2 bases and J by 1 base, with 9 bases between. Looked up from germline, CDR1 is MNHEY and CDR2 is SVGAGI.

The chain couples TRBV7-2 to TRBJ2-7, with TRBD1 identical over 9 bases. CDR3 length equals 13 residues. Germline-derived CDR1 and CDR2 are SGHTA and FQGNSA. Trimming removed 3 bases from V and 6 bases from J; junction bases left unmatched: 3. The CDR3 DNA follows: TGTGCCAGCAGCTTCCACAGGGGGCTCGAGCAGTACTTC. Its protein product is CASSFHRGLEQYF.

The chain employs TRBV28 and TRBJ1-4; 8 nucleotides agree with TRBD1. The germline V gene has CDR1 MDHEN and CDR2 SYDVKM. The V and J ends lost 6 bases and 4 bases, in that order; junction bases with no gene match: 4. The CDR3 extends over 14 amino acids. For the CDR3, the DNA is TGTGCCAGCAGAACACAGGGGGGTAATGAAAAACTGTTTTTT. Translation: CASRTQGGNEKLFF.

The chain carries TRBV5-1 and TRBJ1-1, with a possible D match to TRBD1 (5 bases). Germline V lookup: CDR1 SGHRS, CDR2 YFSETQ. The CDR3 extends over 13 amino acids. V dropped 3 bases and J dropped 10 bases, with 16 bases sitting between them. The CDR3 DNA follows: TGCGCCAGCAGCTATCCTGGGGCCCCAAGAGCTTTCTTT. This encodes CASSYPGAPRAFF.